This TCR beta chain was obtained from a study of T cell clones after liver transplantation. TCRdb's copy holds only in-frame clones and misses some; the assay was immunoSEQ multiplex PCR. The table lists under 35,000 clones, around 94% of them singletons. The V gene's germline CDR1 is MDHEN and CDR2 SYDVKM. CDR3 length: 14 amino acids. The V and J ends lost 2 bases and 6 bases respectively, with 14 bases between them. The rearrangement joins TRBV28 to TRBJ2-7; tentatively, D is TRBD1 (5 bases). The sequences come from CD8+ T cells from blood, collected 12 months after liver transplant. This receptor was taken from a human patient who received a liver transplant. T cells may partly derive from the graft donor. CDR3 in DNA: TGTGCCAGCAGTTTACCCAGGGCTTATTCCGAGCAGTACTTC. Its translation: CASSLPRAYSEQYF.